These 2 T cell receptor beta chains came from one sample sequenced in a study of blood T cell repertoires in COVID-19. The method was immunoSEQ multiplex PCR; TCRdb's version includes in-frame clones alone and lacks a portion of them. This sample yields around 310,000 clones, of which roughly 90% are seen a single time; almost 9.5% belongs to the top ten. The material sequenced was PBMCs or T cells enriched from blood (not recorded which). The source is a woman under 40 who had recovered from COVID-19.

The chain employs TRBV27 and TRBJ2-1; the D is unclear. This CDR3 spans 14 amino acids. Looked up from germline, CDR1 is MNHEY and CDR2 is SMNVEV (reference sequence). With 6 bases removed from V and 4 bases from J, the gap between germline ends came to 13 bases. The CDR3 here is CASRPLGQYNEQFF. The CDR3 nucleotides are TGTGCCAGCAGACCCCTTGGGCAGTACAATGAGCAGTTCTTC.

About this clone: Other nucleotide sequences in the sample specify the same CDR3. The chain links TRBV18 to TRBJ1-1, with TRBD1 identical over 9 bases. V was pared by 3 bases and J by 4 bases, with 3 bases of the junction left unmatched. Germline V lookup: CDR1 KGHSH, CDR2 LQKENI. CDR3 length equals 14 residues. CDR3 protein: CASSPGQGRTEAFF. In DNA form, the CDR3 reads TGTGCCAGCTCACCGGGACAGGGACGCACTGAAGCTTTCTTT. Using reference TRBV18 and TRBJ1-1 for the parts outside the CDR3, the full variable domain is NAGVMQNPRHLVRRRGQEARLRCSPMKGHSHVYWYRQLPEEGLKFMVYLQKENIIDESGMPKERFSAEFPKEGPSILRIQQVVRGDSAAYFCASSPGQGRTEAFFGQGTRLTVV.